This T cell receptor (beta chain) emerged from a study of early T cells in non-severe SARS-CoV-2 infection (dated by TCRdb to the early 2020s). Study-wide context: TCR sequencing used bulk RNA from unsorted whole blood, so alpha and beta chains could not be paired. The research as a whole found: Matching against VDJdb was skewed toward anti-spike CD8 responses, likely underestimated virus-specific expansions, and missed private and CD4 specificities.

A case-control design nested within a healthcare worker cohort in London, UK, was used, with weekly nasopharyngeal swab PCR tests and blood sampling performed. Healthcare workers were recruited between 23 and 31 March 2020, during the week of the UK lockdown, and were followed weekly for up to roughly 15 weeks. Concerning this clonotype itself: It has no known antigen specificity. One base away there is no much larger clone; base qualities are not given.

Libraries were built with 5' RACE. The sequencing machine was a NextSeq 500. The TCR library protocol attached unique molecular identifiers to individual cDNA molecules to correct for sequencing error and PCR bias. Sequencing covered both TCR alpha and beta chains, and within each sample the abundances of alpha and beta sequences were tightly co-correlated. In the original analysis: V gene, J gene and CDR3 annotation of TCR sequences was performed with Decombinator V4. Expanded TCRs were defined as changing significantly between any two time points under a Poisson model with p below 0.0001. TCR abundances were normalised to the total number of TCRs sequenced in each sample and reported as counts per million. MAIT TCRs were defined by TRAV1-2 paired with TRAJ12, TRAJ20 or TRAJ33, and iNKT TCRs by TRAV10 paired with TRAJ18. VDJdb, accessed 1 November 2021, was searched for CMV, EBV and SARS-CoV-2 annotated TCRs, excluding TCRs annotated for multiple antigens. The public sequencing data were trimmed at Q25 with fastp and processed into clonotypes with MiXCR by TCRdb, which kept only in-frame beta chains. Each record represents a unique CDR3 protein, reported with the most common genes and DNA among its rows. The V and J calls and clone size are TCRdb's, not the authors'. This sample comprises tens of thousands of distinct CDR3 sequences, about 11% of them detected only once. The leading ten clones occupy less than 3.5% of the sample.

CDR1 is given as LGHDT and CDR2 as YNNKEL, both from the germline V gene (reference sequence). V was cut back by 2 bases and J by 6 bases, leaving a gap of 5 bases between them. The CDR3 runs 11 residues from the cysteine to the phenylalanine. The CDR3 DNA has 33 bases and is translated from base 1. The receptor was derived from an adult who was a healthcare worker with PCR-confirmed SARS-CoV-2 infection or an uninfected control (not recorded which). Sequencing was performed on whole blood, taken at baseline. In this chain, TRBV3-1 is recombined with TRBJ2-7; the D gene cannot be named for sure. The base sequence is TGTGCCAGCAGCCAATCATCCGAGCAGTACTTC. The translation is CASSQSSEQYF.